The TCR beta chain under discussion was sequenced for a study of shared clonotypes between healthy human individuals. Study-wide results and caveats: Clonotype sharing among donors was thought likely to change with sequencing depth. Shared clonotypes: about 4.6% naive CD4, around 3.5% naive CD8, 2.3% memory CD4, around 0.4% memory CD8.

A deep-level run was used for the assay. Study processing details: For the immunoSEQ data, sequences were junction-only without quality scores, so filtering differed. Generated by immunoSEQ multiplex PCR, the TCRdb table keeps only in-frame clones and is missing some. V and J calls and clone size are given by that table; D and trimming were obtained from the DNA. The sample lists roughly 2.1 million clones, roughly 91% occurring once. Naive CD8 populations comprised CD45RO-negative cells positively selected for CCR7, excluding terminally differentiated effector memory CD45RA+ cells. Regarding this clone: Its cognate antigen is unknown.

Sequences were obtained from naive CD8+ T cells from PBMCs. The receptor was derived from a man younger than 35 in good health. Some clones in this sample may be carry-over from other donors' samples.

The CDR3 loop reads CASSPMTLGQKRGELFF. CDR3 sequence (DNA): TGTGCCAGCAGTCCTATGACACTAGGACAGAAGCGCGGGGAGCTGTTTTTT. The chain couples TRBV28 to TRBJ2-2; possible D gene TRBD1, 6 bases. V was clipped by 5 bases and J by 7 bases, with 23 bases between them. The CDR3 runs 17 residues. Germline V CDR1 and CDR2: MDHEN, SYDVKM. Complete variable domain (other parts from reference TRBV28 and TRBJ2-2): DVKVTQSSRYLVKRTGEKVFLECVQDMDHENMFWYRQDPGLGLRLIYFSYDVKMKEKGDIPEGYSVSREKKERFSLILESASTNQTSMYLCASSPMTLGQKRGELFFGEGSRLTVL.